This T cell receptor (beta chain) comes out of a study of OX40 agonist ivuxolimab in advanced cancers. At the level of the study: Three partial responders included one hepatocellular carcinoma patient and two cutaneous melanoma patients.

Profiled with immunoSEQ multiplex PCR; TCRdb holds only in-frame clones, not every one. The sample lists tens of thousands of clones, around 90% occurring once. The TCR sequence derives from an adult with an advanced solid tumor such as melanoma, head and neck, liver or kidney cancer. Specimen: CD4+ or CD8+ T cells sorted from blood, collected in a trial of the OX40 agonist ivuxolimab.

CDR3 DNA: TGTGCCAGCAGCAAAGACGAGGGGGCAGATACGCAGTATTTT. This sequence encodes CASSKDEGADTQYF. The chain links TRBV21-1 to TRBJ2-3; the D segment call TRBD1 is taken from the table without a DNA check. TRBV21-1 represents a pseudogene. The CDR3 spans 14 residues.